This passage covers 28 T cell receptor beta chains from one sample sequenced in a study of monozygotic twins with inflammatory bowel disease (dated by TCRdb to the late 2010s). The receptor library was made with 5' RACE. The run used an Illumina HiSeq 2500. TCRdb reprocessed the reads; each CDR3 protein sequence makes one entry, and DNA is unavailable. This sample's records show more than 110,000 distinct CDR3 sequences. The top ten constitute about 1.2% of the sample. Sequences were obtained from blood. These receptors originate from a human donor with ulcerative colitis or Crohn's disease, or a healthy co-twin of an affected twin (not recorded which).

V and J are TRBV5-1 and TRBJ2-2; the TCRdb D gene call, TRBD1, has no DNA to confirm it. The CDR3 is made up of 14 amino acids. CDR1 and CDR2 (germline): SGHRS, YFSETQ. CDR3 region: CASSLGQTIGELFF.

This rearrangement joins TRBV5-1 to TRBJ1-5. This CDR3 comprises 13 residues. Germline V gene sequence: CDR1 SGHRS, CDR2 YFSETQ. The CDR3 loop is CASSLTTAQPQHF.

V is TRBV3-1 and J is TRBJ2-7; TCRdb gives TRBD2 as the D gene, but with no DNA this cannot be confirmed. CDR1 LGHDT and CDR2 YNNKEL come from the germline V gene (reference sequence). This CDR3 contains 12 residues. This CDR3 reads CASSQSGYEQYF.

The chain couples TRBV6-1 to TRBJ1-2. The CDR3 spans 14 residues. CDR1 and CDR2 (germline): MNHNS, SASEGT. This chain's CDR3 is CASSDLKGDYGYTF.

The gene calls are TRBV5-6 and TRBJ2-2; the D gene TCRdb calls, TRBD1, cannot be checked with no DNA. CDR3 length equals 16 residues. The germline V gene has CDR1 SGHDT and CDR2 YYEEEE. The CDR3 sequence is CASSDPGRTNTGELFF.

This chain uses TRBV6-2 or TRBV6-3 with TRBJ1-1; the D gene TCRdb calls, TRBD1, cannot be checked with no DNA. The CDR3 runs 16 residues. Germline values: CDR1 MNHEY, CDR2 SVGEGT. CDR3: CASSLTGNPWYTEAFF.

CDR3 amino acids: CAWRRGNEKLFF. The chain carries TRBV30 and TRBJ1-4. The CDR3 consists of 12 residues. In germline, CDR1 is GTSNPN, CDR2 SVGIG (reference sequence).

The chain has TRBV5-1 and TRBJ2-7; the TRBD1 assignment by TCRdb is unverifiable without DNA. CDR1 SGHRS and CDR2 YFSETQ come from the germline V gene. This CDR3 has 14 amino acids. CDR3 residues: CASYSGSPNDEQYF. The full variable domain, its missing parts supplied by reference TRBV5-1 and TRBJ2-7, is KAGVTQTPRYLIKTRGQQVTLSCSPISGHRSVSWYQQTPGQGLQFLFEYFSETQRNKGNFPGRFSGRQFSNSRSEMNVSTLELGDSALYLCASYSGSPNDEQYFGPGTRLTVT.

V and J are TRBV7-8 and TRBJ2-1; there is no DNA to check the TCRdb D call of TRBD1. Per germline, CDR1 SGHVS and CDR2 FQNEAQ. The CDR3 runs to 12 residues. CDR3 in amino acids: CASSPGYNEQFF.

V gene TRBV5-1 combines with J gene TRBJ2-1; TCRdb calls TRBD2, which cannot be checked without DNA. This CDR3 region has 15 residues. Germline-derived CDR1 and CDR2 are SGHRS and YFSETQ. The CDR3 is CAGSLVSTRLHEQFF.

The rearrangement links TRBV5-4 to TRBJ2-3; TCRdb selects TRBD2, and the lack of DNA leaves this call unchecked. The germline CDR1 and CDR2 sequences are SGHNT and YYREEE (reference sequence). The CDR3 is made up of 16 amino acids. The CDR3: CASRMDYNSEGDTQYF.

The J gene is TRBJ2-7, the V gene TRBV12-3 or TRBV12-4; as DNA is missing, the TRBD2 call by TCRdb cannot be tested. CDR3 length: 17 amino acids. This CDR3 is CASTDKTSGSIFYEQYF.

The chain recombines TRBV12-3 or TRBV12-4 with TRBJ1-5; TCRdb calls TRBD1, which cannot be checked without DNA. CDR3 length equals 13 residues. CDR3 protein: CASSLQGGQPQHF.

V usage is TRBV2 and J usage is TRBJ2-3; TCRdb outputs TRBD1, but without DNA this stays unchecked. Germline V gene data show CDR1 as SNHLY and CDR2 as FYNNEI. This CDR3 has 12 amino acids. The CDR3 reads CASIPLDGTQYF.

The rearrangement joins TRBV6-1 to TRBJ1-3. CDR3 length: 16 amino acids. Germline CDR1 reads MNHNS; CDR2 reads SASEGT. The CDR3 loop is CASSTRLMLMGNTIYF.

The chain combines TRBV2 with TRBJ2-1; TCRdb selects TRBD1, and the lack of DNA leaves this call unchecked. Germline CDR1 SNHLY, CDR2 FYNNEI. This CDR3 comprises 14 residues. The CDR3 is CASSEGTFYNEQFF.

The chain combines TRBV11-2 with TRBJ1-6. This CDR3 comprises 15 residues. Germline CDR1 SGHAT, CDR2 FQNNGV. This CDR3 is CASSLLTGWNSPLHF.

This CDR3 is CASSSESGGTDTQYF. This chain links TRBV28 with TRBJ2-3; TCRdb lists TRBD2, though no DNA is available to test this call. The CDR3 runs 15 residues. Germline CDR1 MDHEN, CDR2 SYDVKM.

The J gene is TRBJ2-1, the V gene TRBV29-1. In germline, CDR1 is SQVTM, CDR2 ANQGSEA. This CDR3 contains 11 residues. This CDR3 reads CSVAQPNEQFF.

The rearrangement joins TRBV29-1 to TRBJ2-7; TCRdb's assignment of TRBD2 cannot be checked, as there is no DNA. Germline V gene sequence: CDR1 SQVTM, CDR2 ANQGSEA. The length of the CDR3 is 13 residues. The CDR3: CSVPTSGSYEQYF.

The chain carries TRBV20-1 and TRBJ2-5; TCRdb selects TRBD2, and the lack of DNA leaves this call unchecked. The length of the CDR3 is 15 residues. The germline gives CDR1 DFQATT, CDR2 SNEGSKA (reference sequence). CDR3 residues: CSAPQSAGWGETQYF.

The chain links TRBV20-1 to TRBJ2-3; the D call of TRBD2 rests on TCRdb alone, since no DNA is present to check it. This CDR3 is 14 amino acids long. The germline CDR1 and CDR2 sequences are DFQATT and SNEGSKA (reference sequence). The CDR3 sequence: CSARLAGIMDTQYF.

This chain connects TRBV5-1 to TRBJ2-2. The CDR3 consists of 15 residues. Germline V gene sequence: CDR1 SGHRS, CDR2 YFSETQ. CDR3: CASSSADHSTGELYF. Complete variable domain (other parts from reference TRBV5-1 and TRBJ2-2): KAGVTQTPRYLIKTRGQQVTLSCSPISGHRSVSWYQQTPGQGLQFLFEYFSETQRNKGNFPGRFSGRQFSNSRSEMNVSTLELGDSALYLCASSSADHSTGELYFGEGSRLTVL.

This chain uses TRBV3-1 with TRBJ1-3; TCRdb returns TRBD1, unconfirmable since there is no DNA. CDR1 and CDR2 (germline): LGHDT, YNNKEL (reference sequence). This CDR3 is built from 15 residues. The chain's CDR3 is CASSQARTAGNTIYF.

This sequence joins TRBV28 and TRBJ2-1; the D call from TCRdb, TRBD1, cannot be confirmed without DNA. The CDR3 is 13 residues long. Germline CDR1 and CDR2: MDHEN and SYDVKM. CDR3 loop: CASSPDSLNEQFF.

V gene TRBV6-1 combines with J gene TRBJ1-4. In germline, CDR1 is MNHNS, CDR2 SASEGT. The CDR3 length is 17 residues. CDR3: CASSDKTYSATNEKLFF.

This chain uses TRBV6-1 with TRBJ2-7; TCRdb's D call, TRBD1, is unchecked because there is no DNA. The CDR3 contains 14 residues. Germline lookup yields CDR1 MNHNS and CDR2 SASEGT. The CDR3 reads CASSPRTGLSEQYF.

The genes are TRBV27 and TRBJ2-5; TCRdb outputs TRBD1, but without DNA this stays unchecked. This CDR3 region has 15 residues. Germline V lookup: CDR1 MNHEY, CDR2 SMNVEV (reference sequence). CDR3 sequence reads: CASRSYRGNQETQYF.